Sequencing of this T cell receptor beta chain was carried out in a study of cytomegalovirus exposure and HLA in healthy donors. Study-wide results and limits: According to a later analysis, TCR clusters from the first cohort tended to co-occur in the roughly 130 validation repertoires.

This table comes from immunoSEQ multiplex PCR, and its TCRdb copy is limited to in-frame clones, with some not included. This table holds fewer than 120,000 clones, approximately 90% found once. This CDR3 spans 14 amino acids. Germline assignment: CDR1 MGHDK and CDR2 SYGVNS. As to this clone: Its antigen is still unknown.

This clonotype was obtained from a woman aged 18 to 35 in good health and CMV-seronegative. J is TRBJ2-5 and V is TRBV25-1, with D possibly TRBD2 on 6 matching bases. The J call may be incorrect, as the DNA end agrees better with TRBJ2-7. Sequencing used PBMCs. This CDR3 reads CASRPSVSSYEQYF. For the CDR3, the DNA is TGTGCCAGCAGACCTAGCGTTAGCTCCTACGAGCAGTACTTC.